Listed here is a single TCR beta chain. Its antigen is not yet known. The sample holds no much larger clone one base away, and base qualities are not on file. CDR1 and CDR2 (MDHEN, SYDVKM) derive from the germline V gene. V sheds 3 bases and J sheds 3 bases, leaving 12 bases between their ends. The CDR3 goes from the cysteine to the phenylalanine over 14 residues. The kept DNA is CDR3 alone, 42 bases in frame from the first base. Using the deep immunoSEQ assay, multiplex PCR amplified TCR CDR3 regions from genomic DNA. Genomic DNA extracted from each cell subset was distributed evenly over all wells of several immunoSEQ 96-well plates, and each plate served as one replicate. For sorted subsets, each replicate PCR was loaded with 200 ng genomic DNA, equivalent to about 33,000 T cell genomes. Purified libraries were quantified with a Qubit 3.0 fluorometer, sized on a Bioanalyzer 2100, and re-quantified with the KAPA Library Quantification kit. Every immunoSEQ 96-well plate was sequenced on a dedicated single-read 150-cycle Illumina NextSeq 550 flow cell. In the source study's methods: Because the immunoSEQ output included only junctional sequences and no quality scores, the filtering could not be the same as the filtering used for full-length reads. Sequences were annotated with PyIR, a Python wrapper for IgBLAST v1.9, and V/J genes and CDR3 were assigned using IMGT germline references. Any read was removed if the V/J assignment was weak (E-value above 1e-6), the CDR3 was missing, or the read contained stop codons, out-of-frame junctions, or ambiguous translated residues. A V3J clonotype was defined by an identical inferred V gene, J gene, and CDR3 amino acid sequence. The percentage overlap between two repertoires was calculated by dividing the number of shared unique clonotypes by the size of the smaller repertoire. Repertoire richness was assessed with RTK rarefaction, the Chao1 estimator, and Recon v2.1 estimates of unobserved clonotypes. For all TCRbeta clonotypes obtained by the gDNA method from a few donors, generation probabilities were computed with OLGA. In TCRdb, the immuneACCESS table is reduced to in-frame sequences with V and J assigned. These tables do not hold every clone; where another copy was compared, an unresolved V gene accounts for under half, and the others remain unexplained. For V, J and clone size, that table is used; D and trimming come from the DNA. This sample holds about 680,000 clones; 90% to 95% were observed only once. The ten largest make up 24% of the sample.

This entry is derived from a study of shared clonotypes between healthy human individuals (dated by TCRdb to between 2020 and 2021). About the investigation overall: Two women and a few men aged 18 to 49 years were included in the cohort. Per donor, leukapheresis produced somewhere between about 0.85 and 8.9 billion PBMCs. Per donor, three plates each were used for CD4 naive and CD4 memory, two for CD8 naive, and one for CD8 memory. To estimate repertoire size and how much clonotypes are shared between individuals, the study performed deep sequencing of blood TCR repertoires from roughly five healthy adults. Libraries were prepared and TCR repertoires were sequenced by different laboratories using diverse techniques, in order to increase sequencing depth and limit assay-specific biases. Study-wide conclusions, independent of this receptor: Larger estimated clonotype richness was generally found for naive subsets than for memory subsets. Sampling was restricted to blood, and TCR repertoires in tissues likely differ from the TCR repertoires found in blood. Pairwise subsampling indicated that sequencing depth was expected to affect the degree of clonotype sharing among donors. Sharing across several donors was observed for 5% to 6.5% of naive CD4, about 4% of naive CD8, about 2.3% of memory CD4, and about 0.39% of memory CD8 clonotypes. Clonotypes shared by all four sorted-subset donors showed higher generation probabilities than non-shared clonotypes. Rarefaction of sorted-subset datasets indicated incomplete sequencing despite the large sequencing depth. Because the study included only a small number of donors, the genetic and exposure-history diversity represented was limited.

CD8 naive samples were obtained by positive selection for CCR7 among CD45RO-negative cells, yielding a CD45RA+CCR7+ population from which TemRA cells were excluded. The donors were healthy, HIV-negative adults with no recently reported acute infections or vaccinations. Every donor was a Caucasian adult residing in Nashville, Tennessee, USA. After blood collection by leukapheresis, PBMCs were isolated using Ficoll-Histopaque density gradient centrifugation and then cryopreserved in the vapor phase of liquid nitrogen. Purity and quantity of every magnetically sorted T cell population were checked by analytical flow cytometry. Genomic DNA was isolated from every sorted fraction and measured by UV absorbance on a Nanodrop 2000c.

Recombination joined TRBV28 with TRBJ2-7; no D gene is confidently identified. This receptor was identified in a young man in good health. Sequenced material: naive CD8+ T cells sorted from blood. Sample cell subset or site, as interpreted from the label and publication: CD45RA+CCR7+. CDR3 region: CASSFADNIYEQYF. Here is the DNA: TGTGCCAGCAGTTTCGCCGACAATATCTACGAGCAGTACTTC. The variable domain in full, with residues beyond the CDR3 obtained from the reference TRBV28 and TRBJ2-7 genes, is DVKVTQSSRYLVKRTGEKVFLECVQDMDHENMFWYRQDPGLGLRLIYFSYDVKMKEKGDIPEGYSVSREKKERFSLILESASTNQTSMYLCASSFADNIYEQYFGPGTRLTVT.